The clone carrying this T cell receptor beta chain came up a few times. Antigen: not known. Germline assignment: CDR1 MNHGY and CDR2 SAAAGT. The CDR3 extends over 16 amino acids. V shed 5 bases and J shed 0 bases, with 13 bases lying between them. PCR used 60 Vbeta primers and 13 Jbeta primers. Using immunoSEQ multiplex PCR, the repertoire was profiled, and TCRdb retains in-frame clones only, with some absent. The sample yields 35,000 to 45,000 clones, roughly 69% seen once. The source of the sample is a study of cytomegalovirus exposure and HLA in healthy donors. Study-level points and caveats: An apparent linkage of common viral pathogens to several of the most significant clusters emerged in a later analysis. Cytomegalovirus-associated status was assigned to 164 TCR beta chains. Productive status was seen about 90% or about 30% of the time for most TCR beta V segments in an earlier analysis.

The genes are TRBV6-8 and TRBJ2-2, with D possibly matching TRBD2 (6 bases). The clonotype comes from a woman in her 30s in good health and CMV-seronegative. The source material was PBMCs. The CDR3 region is CASSGGSSANTGELFF. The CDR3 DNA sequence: TGTGCCAGCAGTGGGGGGAGTAGCGCGAACACCGGGGAGCTGTTTTTT.